One and the same sample provided the 19 T cell receptor beta chains below, sequenced in a study of identifying expanded T cells in peripheral blood. This table comes from immunoSEQ multiplex PCR, and its TCRdb copy is limited to in-frame clones, with some not included. This sample has tens of thousands of clones, with about 83% found just once. Sequenced: blood. The receptors originated from a person aged 18 to 70 in good health.

This chain uses TRBV19 with TRBJ2-3, with D hard to call. V lost 6 bases and J lost 2, with 9 bases in between. This CDR3 contains 13 residues. Per the germline V gene, CDR1 is LNHDA and CDR2 is SQIVND (reference sequence). CDR3 region: CASRYRTTDTQYF. CDR3 DNA: TGTGCCAGTAGGTATCGGACCACAGATACGCAGTATTTT.

This chain links TRBV7-9 with TRBJ1-1; D uncertain. Trimming cost V 5 bases and J 5 bases, with 15 bases left between them. This CDR3 is 14 amino acids long. From germline, CDR1 is SEHNR and CDR2 FQNEAQ (reference sequence). The CDR3 loop is CASSAPGGSTEAFF. The CDR3 DNA is TGTGCCAGCAGCGCTCCAGGAGGTTCGACTGAAGCTTTCTTT.

The V call is TRBV7-6, the J call TRBJ1-6, with D possibly matching TRBD1 (5 bases). The CDR3 length is 14 residues. Trimming left V 4 bases short and J 7 bases short, with 11 bases between. Germline CDR1 reads SGHVS; CDR2 reads FNYEAQ. CDR3 in amino acids: CASSSGRGNSPLHF. The DNA for the CDR3 is TGTGCCAGCAGCTCCGGACGGGGGAATTCACCCCTCCACTTT.

This sequence joins TRBV6-6 and TRBJ1-1, with 8 bases matching TRBD1. This CDR3 spans 13 amino acids. With V trimmed by 4 bases and J by 6 bases, 4 bases remained unmatched. CDR1 is MNHNY, CDR2 SVGAGI, per germline (reference sequence). CDR3 sequence: CASSSRTGPEAFF. The CDR3 DNA reads TGTGCCAGCAGTTCTCGGACAGGGCCTGAAGCTTTCTTT.

This clone was picked up one time. The genes are TRBV2 and TRBJ1-5; 7 bases align to TRBD1. Germline V gene lookup returns CDR1 SNHLY and CDR2 FYNNEI. CDR3 length equals 15 residues. The V and J ends lost 7 bases and 2 bases, in that order; junction bases with no gene match: 8. The CDR3 sequence is CASNLRGTGNQPQHF. CDR3 coding DNA: TGTGCCAGCAATCTTAGAGGGACAGGCAATCAGCCCCAGCATTTT.

The CDR3 DNA is TGCGCCAGCAGCTCCGATAGCGGTCTAAGGTACGGCTACGAGCAGTACTTC. Amino acids: CASSSDSGLRYGYEQYF. The rearrangement links TRBV5-1 to TRBJ2-7; perhaps TRBD2 as D (6 bases). CDR3 length: 17 residues. Germline V CDR1 and CDR2: SGHRS, YFSETQ. Trimming removed 3 bases at V and 3 bases at J, with 22 bases between.

The genes are TRBV5-6 and TRBJ2-5, with D possibly TRBD2 on 6 matching bases. With 2 bases removed from V and 7 bases from J, the gap between germline ends came to 15 bases. CDR3 length: 14 amino acids. The V gene's germline CDR1 is SGHDT and CDR2 YYEEEE. CDR3 DNA sequence: TGTGCCAGCAGCTTTAGGGAGGCTGGCGGGACCCAGTACTTC. Protein sequence: CASSFREAGGTQYF.

V usage is TRBV10-3 and J usage is TRBJ1-3, with D tentatively TRBD1 (5 bases). The CDR3 has 16 amino acids. V lost 4 bases to trimming and J lost 4 bases, with 17 bases between them. Germline-derived CDR1 and CDR2 are ENHRY and SYGVKD. CDR3 nucleotides: TGTGCCATCAGTGCGACCCCCCCGGGGCAAGGAAACACCATATATTTT. This sequence encodes CAISATPPGQGNTIYF.

Only one count was recorded for this clone. V usage is TRBV19 and J usage is TRBJ1-1, with D maybe TRBD1 (6 bases). Trimming pared 3 bases from V and 4 bases from J, leaving 12 bases between. Germline lookup yields CDR1 LNHDA and CDR2 SQIVND (reference sequence). CDR3 length: 14 amino acids. The CDR3 DNA sequence: TGTGCCAGTAGTATGGGGGCGGAGAGCACTGAAGCTTTCTTT. Amino acids: CASSMGAESTEAFF.

The chain employs TRBV30 and TRBJ1-6; TRBD1 matches 8 bases. CDR1 and CDR2 (germline): GTSNPN, SVGIG (reference sequence). The CDR3 is 17 amino acids. J was trimmed by 5 bases and V by 1 base; bases with no gene match: 10. CDR3 bases: TGTGCCTGGAGTGACATCTTATTCAGGGGGCATAATTCACCCCTCCACTTT. This codes for CAWSDILFRGHNSPLHF. The whole variable domain, remainder taken from reference TRBV30 and TRBJ1-6, is SQTIHQWPATLVQPVGSPLSLECTVEGTSNPNLYWYRQAAGRGLQLLFYSVGIGQISSEVPQNLSASRPQDRQFILSSKKLLLSDSGFYLCAWSDILFRGHNSPLHFGNGTRLTVT.

The rearrangement uses TRBV6-6 and TRBJ2-7; 9 bases line up with TRBD2. Germline lookup yields CDR1 MNHNY and CDR2 SVGAGI (reference sequence). This CDR3 has 15 residues. V lost 7 bases and J lost 4; bases outside the gene matches: 11. DNA for the CDR3: TGTGCCAGCACGCCAACTGGTAGCGGGAGTTACGAGCAGTACTTC. This sequence encodes CASTPTGSGSYEQYF.

Points on this clone: Within the sample, other DNA sequences also encode this same CDR3. This chain links TRBV5-1 with TRBJ2-5; D is possibly TRBD2 (6 bases). The CDR3 sequence is 14 residues long. Trimming stripped 3 bases from V and 2 bases from J, with 11 bases between. Looked up from germline, CDR1 is SGHRS and CDR2 is YFSETQ. CDR3 coding DNA: TGCGCCAGCAGCTCAGGACTATATCAAGAGACCCAGTACTTC. Amino acid sequence: CASSSGLYQETQYF.

The chain is built from TRBV28 and TRBJ1-2; no clear D. Germline V CDR1 and CDR2: MDHEN, SYDVKM. This CDR3 region has 14 residues. V was pared by 6 bases and J by 3 bases, with 14 bases between. CDR3 sequence reads: CASRTLLGDYGYTF. The CDR3, as DNA: TGTGCCAGCAGGACTCTTCTGGGCGACTATGGCTACACCTTC.

The genes are TRBV25-1 and TRBJ2-4; no clear D gene. This CDR3 has 12 residues. Trimming removed 3 bases at V and 10 bases at J, with 10 bases between. Looked up from germline, CDR1 is MGHDK and CDR2 is SYGVNS. CDR3 in amino acids: CASSDVTAIQYF. The DNA of the CDR3 is TGTGCCAGCAGTGATGTCACGGCTATTCAGTACTTC.

About this clone: Additional DNA sequences in this sample encode the identical CDR3. The chain links TRBV6-1 to TRBJ1-4; 10 bases map to TRBD1. This CDR3 contains 14 residues. Per germline, CDR1 MNHNS and CDR2 SASEGT. V was clipped by 1 base and J by 7 bases; unmatched bases: 0. The chain's CDR3 is CASSEGTGGEKLFF. The DNA of the CDR3 is TGTGCCAGCAGTGAAGGGACAGGGGGTGAAAAACTGTTTTTT.

J is TRBJ1-2 and V is TRBV27, with a weak D call TRBD1 (5 bases). The V end was cut by 0 bases, the J end by 4 bases, with 18 bases between. CDR1 is MNHEY and CDR2 is SMNVEV in the germline V gene (reference sequence). This CDR3 is 17 amino acids long. The CDR3 sequence is CASSLSGGALHIYGYTF. The CDR3 DNA reads as TGTGCCAGCAGTTTATCGGGAGGGGCCTTGCACATCTATGGCTACACCTTC.

This rearrangement joins TRBV7-6 to TRBJ2-7; 9 bases fit TRBD2. The CDR3 loop spans 17 amino acids. Looked up from germline, CDR1 is SGHVS and CDR2 is FNYEAQ. V dropped 1 base and J dropped 0; count of bases not matched to a gene: 7. CDR3 in amino acids: CASSLVASGTSSYEQYF. CDR3 DNA: TGTGCCAGCAGCTTAGTCGCTAGCGGGACTAGCTCCTACGAGCAGTACTTC.

This clone was recorded only once. This chain connects TRBV6-6 to TRBJ1-1; D unresolved. The CDR3 loop spans 10 amino acids. The V gene lost 8 bases and the J gene lost 6 bases, with 7 bases spanning the gap. CDR1 and CDR2 from the germline V gene are MNHNY and SVGAGI (reference sequence). The chain's CDR3 is CASRLAEAFF. DNA for the CDR3: TGTGCCAGCCGCCTCGCTGAAGCTTTCTTT.

The gene calls are TRBV6-5 and TRBJ1-4; 7 bases agree with TRBD1. The CDR3 has 15 residues. J gave up 6 bases and V 5 bases, and 9 bases lay outside the gene matches. Germline V CDR1 and CDR2: MNHEY, SVGAGI. DNA of the CDR3: TGTGCCAGCAGTCGGTCGGAGGGGGCGCATGAAAAACTGTTTTTT. It yields the protein CASSRSEGAHEKLFF.